These 9 T cell receptor beta chains came from one sample sequenced in a study of blood T cell repertoires in COVID-19. Here immunoSEQ multiplex PCR was the method, and the copy in TCRdb shows in-frame clones only, minus some. The sample consists of over 250,000 clones, 75% to 90% of them appearing once. The sample consisted of peripheral blood. The receptors were sampled from a middle-aged man with acute or convalescent COVID-19.

This clone came up a few times. The chain has TRBV7-3 and TRBJ1-1; 8 bases match TRBD1. Germline CDR1 is SGHTA and CDR2 is FQGTGA. The CDR3 spans 13 residues. The J segment lost 8 bases and the V segment lost 3 bases, leaving 5 bases of the junction unmatched. The DNA for the CDR3 is TGTGCCAGCAGCTTCGACAGGGGTATGGAAGCTTTCTTT. Protein: CASSFDRGMEAFF.

The CDR3 here is CASRPTGTPNYNEQFF. In DNA form, the CDR3 reads TGTGCCAGCAGACCGACAGGGACCCCGAACTACAATGAGCAGTTCTTC. This chain links TRBV27 with TRBJ2-1, with TRBD1 matching over 7 bases. This CDR3 spans 16 amino acids. J was trimmed by 3 bases and V by 6 bases; bases with no gene match: 11. The germline CDR1 and CDR2 sequences are MNHEY and SMNVEV (reference sequence).

The rearrangement links TRBV19 to TRBJ1-2; TRBD1 agrees at 7 bases. The CDR3 extends over 14 amino acids. The J segment lost 2 bases and the V segment lost 6 bases, leaving 6 bases of the junction unmatched. Per germline, CDR1 LNHDA and CDR2 SQIVND (reference sequence). The CDR3 nucleotides read TGTGCCAGTAGAGACTCGACAGGGAACTATGGCTACACCTTC. This sequence encodes CASRDSTGNYGYTF. The whole variable domain, remainder taken from reference TRBV19 and TRBJ1-2, is DGGITQSPKYLFRKEGQNVTLSCEQNLNHDAMYWYRQDPGQGLRLIYYSQIVNDFQKGDIAEGYSVSREKKESFPLTVTSAQKNPTAFYLCASRDSTGNYGYTFGSGTRLTVV.

V is TRBV2 and J is TRBJ1-6; D ambiguous. The CDR3 consists of 14 residues. Trimming left V 7 bases short and J 7 bases short, with 14 bases between. Germline lookup yields CDR1 SNHLY and CDR2 FYNNEI. The CDR3 DNA reads TGTGCCAGCACCGGGAGTGTCAACAATTCACCCCTCCACTTT. The encoded protein is CASTGSVNNSPLHF.

The chain has TRBV2 and TRBJ2-3; D possibly corresponds to TRBD2 (6 bases). The CDR3 has 16 residues. The V gene lost 4 bases and the J gene lost 0 bases, with 14 bases spanning the gap. Looked up from germline, CDR1 is SNHLY and CDR2 is FYNNEI. CDR3 sequence (DNA): TGTGCCAGCAGTGGGGTTCTGGGAGGAAGCACAGATACGCAGTATTTT. This codes for CASSGVLGGSTDTQYF.

The gene calls are TRBV18 and TRBJ2-5; possibly TRBD2 for D (5 bases). The germline CDR1 and CDR2 sequences are KGHSH and LQKENI. This CDR3 region has 13 residues. V gave up 2 bases and J gave up 4 bases, with 8 bases separating them. This chain's CDR3 is CASSPEGRETQYF. The DNA for the CDR3 is TGTGCCAGCTCACCAGAGGGCCGAGAGACCCAGTACTTC.

The chain uses TRBV18 and TRBJ2-1; TRBD2 aligns across 10 bases. The J segment lost 4 bases and the V segment lost 6 bases, leaving 15 bases of the junction unmatched. The CDR3 is made up of 18 amino acids. CDR1 is KGHSH and CDR2 is LQKENI in the germline V gene. CDR3 in amino acids: CASSPTGRSGGTYNEQFF. The CDR3 DNA follows: TGTGCCAGCTCCCCTACGGGTCGTAGCGGGGGGACGTACAATGAGCAGTTCTTC.

J is TRBJ1-6 and V is TRBV21-1; the D segment call TRBD1 is taken from the table without a DNA check. TRBV21-1 is a listed pseudogene. The CDR3 is 15 amino acids. DNA of the CDR3: TGTGCCAGCAGCTGGACAGGGGCCGGTAATTCACCCCTCCACTTT. Translated, it gives CASSWTGAGNSPLHF.

This chain uses TRBV5-6 with TRBJ1-2; 8 bases are a match to TRBD1. The V gene end was trimmed by 2 bases and the J gene end by 0 bases; junction bases not matched to a gene: 12. The CDR3 has 18 residues. The germline CDR1 and CDR2 sequences are SGHDT and YYEEEE. CDR3 DNA sequence: TGTGCCAGCAGCTTCCCAGGGACAGGCCCCCTTTCTAACTATGGCTACACCTTC. It codes for CASSFPGTGPLSNYGYTF.